What follows are 28 T cell receptor beta chains derived from one specimen sequenced in a study of T cells in Graves' hyperthyroidism and ophthalmopathy. RNA transcripts yielded amplified TCR beta CDR3 regions. The TCR CDR3 was amplified in a first-round RT-PCR using the HTBI primer set. TCRdb itself ran the multiplex PCR reads through MiXCR, one entry per CDR3 protein. The sample gives around 340,000 distinct CDR3 sequences, about 18% of which show up once; about half is in the top ten. What was sequenced was blood. The receptors originated from a woman in her fifties or sixties with Graves' hyperthyroidism.

The genes are TRBV3-1 and TRBJ2-2, with 16 bases identical to TRBD2. Germline V gene sequence: CDR1 LGHDT, CDR2 YNNKEL (reference sequence). The CDR3 is 19 amino acids. The junction had 8 bases not matched to a gene; V was cut back by 4 bases and J by 3 bases. The CDR3 DNA follows: TGTGCCAGCAGCCGACCGGGACTAGCGGGGGGGCCGGACACCGGGGAGCTGTTTTTT. This encodes CASSRPGLAGGPDTGELFF.

The chain joins TRBV29-1 to TRBJ2-5; a possible D gene is TRBD2 (6 bases). The V end lost 7 bases, the J end lost 5 bases, and 17 bases lay between the germline ends. The CDR3 runs 13 residues. In germline, CDR1 is SQVTM, CDR2 ANQGSEA. DNA of the CDR3: TGCAGCGCGGGGGAGGTTTTAGGGGAGACCCAGTACTTC. Translating gives CSAGEVLGETQYF.

The chain employs TRBV5-1 and TRBJ2-3; D might be TRBD2 (6 bases). Trimming shortened V by 7 bases and J by 3 bases, and 9 bases separated the two germline ends. CDR1 and CDR2 from the germline V gene are SGHRS and YFSETQ. The CDR3 is 12 amino acids. In DNA form, the CDR3 reads TGCGCCAGCGGAGGGGAAACAGATACGCAGTATTTT. As protein: CASGGETDTQYF.

The V call is TRBV18, the J call TRBJ2-6; a possible D gene is TRBD1 (5 bases). The CDR3 loop spans 18 amino acids. V lost 4 bases and J lost 0, with 16 bases in between. Germline CDR1 reads KGHSH; CDR2 reads LQKENI. The CDR3 reads CASSRVTGPNSGANVLTF. CDR3 in DNA: TGTGCCAGCTCACGGGTTACAGGTCCCAACTCTGGGGCCAACGTCCTGACTTTC.

In its sample, this clonotype was seen a few times. This sequence joins TRBV12-3 or TRBV12-4 and TRBJ2-2; D uncertain. CDR3 length: 14 amino acids. The V end lost 2 bases, the J end lost 7 bases, and 11 bases lay between the germline ends. The CDR3, as DNA: TGTGCCAGCAGTTTATGGGGTTTCGGCGGGGAGCTGTTTTTT. Protein product: CASSLWGFGGELFF.

This clonotype was seen a handful of times. The CDR3 here is CATSRPGTVSSGANVLTF. In DNA form, the CDR3 reads TGTGCCACCAGCAGACCCGGGACAGTAAGCTCTGGGGCCAACGTCCTGACTTTC. This chain links TRBV15 with TRBJ2-6; 7 nucleotides agree with TRBD1. Trimming cost V 2 bases and J 0 bases; bases outside gene matches: 7. Germline-derived CDR1 and CDR2 are LNHNV and YYDKDF (reference sequence). The CDR3 is 18 amino acids.

This clonotype showed up many times. J is TRBJ2-7 and V is TRBV11-2; TRBD2 might be the D (5 bases). Germline V gives CDR1 SGHAT, CDR2 FQNNGV. The CDR3 loop spans 15 amino acids. Trimming pared 4 bases from V and 3 bases from J, leaving 16 bases between. The CDR3 loop reads CASSSNGRAYYEQYF. In DNA form, the CDR3 reads TGTGCCAGCAGCTCGAACGGGCGGGCTTACTACGAGCAGTACTTC.

This clonotype was seen repeatedly, ten times or more. V is TRBV10-3 and J is TRBJ1-1, with D uncertain. CDR1 is ENHRY and CDR2 is SYGVKD in the germline V gene. This CDR3 comprises 13 residues. V gave up 2 bases and J gave up 5 bases, with 9 bases separating them. The CDR3 DNA reads as TGTGCCATCAGTGAGGGCGGGCGGACTGAAGCTTTCTTT. Translation: CAISEGGRTEAFF.

This clonotype was seen many times. The chain couples TRBV7-3 to TRBJ2-1; no clear D. V was pared by 2 bases and J by 9 bases, with 11 bases between. The CDR3 sequence is 13 residues long. Germline assignment: CDR1 SGHTA and CDR2 FQGTGA. CDR3 sequence: CASSLSDRSEQFF. CDR3 DNA sequence: TGTGCCAGCAGCTTATCCGATCGGTCTGAGCAGTTCTTC.

This clonotype was recorded at least ten times. J is TRBJ2-7 and V is TRBV5-5; 8 nucleotides line up with TRBD1. The CDR3 totals 13 residues. The V gene end was trimmed by 4 bases and the J gene end by 7 bases; junction bases not matched to a gene: 7. Germline assignment: CDR1 SGHKS and CDR2 YYEKEE (reference sequence). CDR3 coding DNA: TGTGCCAGCAGCGTGACAGGGGCGGCTGAGCAGTACTTC. It is translated as CASSVTGAAEQYF.

This clonotype has ten or more counts. This sequence joins TRBV20-1 and TRBJ2-1; D unresolved. V was clipped by 7 bases and J by 0 bases, with 7 bases between them. CDR1 and CDR2 (germline): DFQATT, SNEGSKA (reference sequence). This CDR3 region has 12 residues. CDR3 nucleotides: TGCAGTGGAGAAAGCTCCTACAATGAGCAGTTCTTC. Translation gives CSGESSYNEQFF.

The sample holds a few counts of this clonotype. The V gene is TRBV10-3, the J gene TRBJ2-5; TRBD1 matches 10 bases. The CDR3 has 16 amino acids. CDR1 is ENHRY, CDR2 SYGVKD, per germline. V lost 2 bases, J lost 3 bases, and 6 bases stayed unmatched. CDR3 residues: CAISEAFGTGEETQYF. For the CDR3, the DNA is TGTGCCATCAGTGAGGCCTTCGGGACAGGGGAAGAGACCCAGTACTTC.

This clonotype has ten or more counts. This chain uses TRBV2 with TRBJ2-3; D is ambiguous. Germline CDR1 reads SNHLY; CDR2 reads FYNNEI. V was trimmed by 1 base and J by 0 bases, leaving 8 bases between them. The length of the CDR3 is 15 residues. The CDR3 bases are TGTGCCAGCAGTGAAGGAGTCTTTAGCACAGATACGCAGTATTTT. Translating gives CASSEGVFSTDTQYF. The variable domain in full, with the rest retrieved from reference TRBV2 and TRBJ2-3, is EPEVTQTPSHQVTQMGQEVILRCVPISNHLYFYWYRQILGQKVEFLVSFYNNEISEKSEIFDDQFSVERPDGSNFTLKIRSTKLEDSAMYFCASSEGVFSTDTQYFGPGTRLTVL.

This clonotype has a count of ten or more. The rearrangement uses TRBV3-1 and TRBJ2-2; perhaps TRBD2 as D (5 bases). V was clipped by 2 bases and J by 9 bases, with 19 bases between them. Germline lookup yields CDR1 LGHDT and CDR2 YNNKEL (reference sequence). This CDR3 comprises 16 residues. CDR3 loop: CASSQPPSSAGRELFF. CDR3 sequence (DNA): TGTGCCAGCAGCCAACCCCCCTCAAGTGCGGGCCGGGAGCTGTTTTTT.

The genes are TRBV4-2 and TRBJ1-4, with D uncertain. CDR1 and CDR2 (germline): LGHNA, YNFKEQ. The germline V and J ends were trimmed by 0 bases and 7 bases, with 6 bases remaining between them. This CDR3 has 13 residues. In DNA form, the CDR3 reads TGTGCCAGCAGCCAAGATCGTGGTGAAAAACTGTTTTTT. Encoded protein: CASSQDRGEKLFF.

The chain has TRBV20-1 and TRBJ1-4; D perhaps matches TRBD1 (5 bases). Trimming left V 6 bases short and J 10 bases short, with 24 bases between. The CDR3 has 15 residues. The germline CDR1 and CDR2 sequences are DFQATT and SNEGSKA (reference sequence). This CDR3 reads CSASSPQGGFGKLFF. CDR3 in DNA: TGCAGTGCCTCTTCGCCCCAGGGAGGATTCGGAAAACTGTTTTTT.

This clonotype was seen a few times. The chain couples TRBV28 to TRBJ1-5; D is uncertain. Deletions cut 4 bases from V and 9 bases from J, with 19 bases between. CDR3 length: 15 residues. Looked up from germline, CDR1 is MDHEN and CDR2 is SYDVKM. CDR3 nucleotide sequence: TGTGCCAGCAGTTCTCAACTCTTGGCCGGACGGCCCCAGCATTTT. Translation: CASSSQLLAGRPQHF.

The sample holds many counts of this clonotype. The chain couples TRBV6-1 to TRBJ2-1, with D unresolved. Trimming pared 0 bases from V and 3 bases from J, leaving 9 bases between. CDR1 is MNHNS and CDR2 is SASEGT in the germline V gene. This CDR3 is built from 15 residues. This CDR3 reads CASSEASGFYNEQFF. As DNA, the CDR3 is TGTGCCAGCAGTGAAGCGAGTGGGTTCTACAATGAGCAGTTCTTC.

The chain is built from TRBV5-1 and TRBJ2-5; 8 bases map to TRBD1. The V gene's germline CDR1 is SGHRS and CDR2 YFSETQ. The CDR3 runs to 15 residues. J lost 2 bases, V lost 0 bases, and 3 bases had no gene match. The CDR3 nucleotides read TGCGCCAGCAGCTTGGGACAGGGGACGCAAGAGACCCAGTACTTC. Its protein is CASSLGQGTQETQYF.

This clonotype has ten or more counts. The chain employs TRBV18 and TRBJ1-5; D remains ambiguous. Germline V lookup: CDR1 KGHSH, CDR2 LQKENI. The ends were cut back, 2 bases at V and 1 base at J, with 12 bases in the middle. The CDR3 is 16 residues long. This CDR3 is CASSPSNGRSNQPQHF. Here the CDR3 DNA reads TGTGCCAGCTCACCAAGTAATGGGAGGAGCAATCAGCCCCAGCATTTT.

This clonotype appeared many times. The chain uses TRBV3-1 and TRBJ2-2, with 8 bases identical to TRBD1. The CDR3 sequence is 19 residues long. V shed 0 bases, J shed 3 bases, and the junction held 12 bases outside the gene matches. Germline V CDR1 and CDR2: LGHDT, YNNKEL (reference sequence). As DNA, the CDR3 is TGTGCCAGCAGCCAAGAGGTCGGAGTGGGACAGGTAGACACCGGGGAGCTGTTTTTT. It codes for CASSQEVGVGQVDTGELFF. Complete variable domain (other parts from reference TRBV3-1 and TRBJ2-2): DTAVSQTPKYLVTQMGNDKSIKCEQNLGHDTMYWYKQDSKKFLKIMFSYNNKELIINETVPNRFSPKSPDKAHLNLHINSLELGDSAVYFCASSQEVGVGQVDTGELFFGEGSRLTVL.

The chain combines TRBV10-3 with TRBJ2-7; the D gene is possibly TRBD2 (6 bases). The CDR3 is 15 amino acids. CDR1 and CDR2 (germline): ENHRY, SYGVKD. Trimming removed 2 bases at V and 0 bases at J, with 11 bases between. The CDR3 DNA is TGTGCCATCAGTGAGGGCGCGGGAAGCTCCTACGAGCAGTACTTC. It is translated as CAISEGAGSSYEQYF.

The table lists this clonotype with many counts. This chain uses TRBV5-1 with TRBJ2-1; the match to TRBD2 covers 8 bases. The CDR3 length is 15 residues. Germline CDR1 and CDR2: SGHRS and YFSETQ. Trimming removed 4 bases from V and 8 bases from J; junction bases left unmatched: 11. The CDR3 is CASSLRTSSTDEQFF. DNA of the CDR3: TGCGCCAGCAGCCTCCGGACTAGCTCAACCGATGAGCAGTTCTTC.

This clonotype has a handful of counts. This chain joins TRBV24-1 and TRBJ2-1; perhaps TRBD1 as D (6 bases). The germline CDR1 and CDR2 sequences are KGHDR and SFDVKD. V was pared by 4 bases and J by 5 bases, with 17 bases between. The CDR3 spans 16 residues. The CDR3 loop reads CATSDHRGSKDNEQFF. CDR3 sequence (DNA): TGTGCCACCAGTGACCATAGGGGGTCAAAAGACAATGAGCAGTTCTTC.

As for this clonotype: A read error may explain this, as a much larger clone is one base away. The genes are TRBV3-1 and TRBJ1-2; D remains unclear. Germline V gives CDR1 LGHDT, CDR2 YNNKEL (reference sequence). The CDR3 runs 13 residues. CDR3: CANSILGRYGYTF. The CDR3, as DNA: TGTGCCAACAGCATCCTCGGGCGCTATGGCTACACCTTC.

This clonotype showed up many times. The chain employs TRBV2 and TRBJ2-1, with no clear D. The CDR3 extends over 15 amino acids. V gave up 6 bases and J gave up 3 bases, with 15 bases separating them. Germline V lookup: CDR1 SNHLY, CDR2 FYNNEI. CDR3 coding DNA: TGTGCCAGCAGACAACGAGACGAAAGCTACAATGAGCAGTTCTTC. Encoded protein: CASRQRDESYNEQFF. The full variable domain, completed using reference TRBV2 and TRBJ2-1, is EPEVTQTPSHQVTQMGQEVILRCVPISNHLYFYWYRQILGQKVEFLVSFYNNEISEKSEIFDDQFSVERPDGSNFTLKIRSTKLEDSAMYFCASRQRDESYNEQFFGPGTRLTVL.

J is TRBJ1-2 and V is TRBV7-9; 9 bases are shared with TRBD1. CDR3 length: 17 residues. Germline V CDR1 and CDR2: SEHNR, FQNEAQ (reference sequence). The junction had 18 bases not matched to a gene; V was cut back by 5 bases and J by 8 bases. For the CDR3, the DNA is TGTGCCAGCAGCGCCGCAGGGGACAGGGAGGTCCTCTGGGGCTACACCTTC. Translation: CASSAAGDREVLWGYTF.

The chain combines TRBV2 with TRBJ2-7; 10 nucleotides line up with TRBD2. Germline CDR1 and CDR2: SNHLY and FYNNEI. The CDR3 length is 13 residues. DNA for the CDR3: TGTGCTATTGGGGCTAGCGGGAGTCGCGAGCAGTACTTC. Its protein is CAIGASGSREQYF.